Each of the 30 T cell receptor beta chains below was sequenced from the same sample in a study of OX40 agonist ivuxolimab in advanced cancers. TCRdb's table, derived via immunoSEQ multiplex PCR, lists solely in-frame clones and lacks some. The table shows roughly 80,000 clones, with roughly 88% occurring only once. Sequencing was performed on CD4+ or CD8+ T cells sorted from blood, taken in a trial of the OX40 agonist ivuxolimab. These receptors originate from an adult with an advanced solid tumor such as melanoma, head and neck, liver or kidney cancer.

CDR3 DNA sequence: TGTGCCAGCGGGTACACCTCTGGAAACACCATATATTTT. This encodes CASGYTSGNTIYF. The V gene is TRBV7-6, the J gene TRBJ1-3; D is unresolved. The CDR3 loop spans 13 amino acids. Germline lookup yields CDR1 SGHVS and CDR2 FNYEAQ. Trimming took 8 bases from V and 0 from J, leaving 8 bases between them.

J is TRBJ1-4 and V is TRBV10-1; no clear D gene. The CDR3 has 15 residues. V was shortened by 8 bases and J by 1 base, with 14 bases between the two germline ends. Germline CDR1 reads WNHNN; CDR2 reads SYGVQD (reference sequence). CDR3 in amino acids: CASPSGGRTNEKLFF. The CDR3 region has the DNA TGCGCCAGCCCATCAGGAGGGAGAACTAATGAAAAACTGTTTTTT.

The chain uses TRBV4-1 and TRBJ1-3; D not certain. Between the trimmed V and J ends, which lost 1 base and 4 bases, there was a span of 11 bases. The germline CDR1 and CDR2 sequences are MGHRA and YSYEKL. There are 15 residues in the CDR3. The CDR3 region is CASSQGPPRGNTIYF. The CDR3 DNA reads TGCGCCAGCAGCCAAGGTCCCCCGCGAGGAAACACCATATATTTT.

For this clone: One junction end disagrees with the germline gene, perhaps due to a read error. The chain couples TRBV5-5 to TRBJ2-3, with D unresolved. The CDR3 sequence is 13 residues long. Germline V gene sequence: CDR1 SGHKS, CDR2 YYEKEE (reference sequence). The CDR3 DNA follows: TGTGCCAGCAGCCCGCTCCGCACTGATACGCAGTATTTT. Translated, it gives CASSPLRTDTQYF. Full variable domain (outside the CDR3, taken from reference TRBV5-5 and TRBJ2-3): DAGVTQSPTHLIKTRGQQVTLRCSPISGHKSVSWYQQVLGQGPQFIFQYYEKEERGRGNFPDRFSARQFPNYSSELNVNALLLGDSALYLCASSPLRTDTQYFGPGTRLTVL.

This clone was seen a few times. The chain links TRBV5-1 to TRBJ1-6, with a possible D match to TRBD1 (5 bases). Germline CDR1 and CDR2: SGHRS and YFSETQ. Between the trimmed V and J ends, which lost 0 bases and 5 bases, there was a span of 9 bases. This CDR3 is built from 15 residues. CDR3 DNA sequence: TGCGCCAGCAGCTTGGCCCAGGGCGATAATTCACCCCTCCACTTT. It yields the protein CASSLAQGDNSPLHF.

V is TRBV30 and J is TRBJ2-7, with 11 bases fitting TRBD1. V shed 5 bases and J 4 bases; nucleotides not matched to a gene: 4. CDR3 length: 13 amino acids. In germline, CDR1 is GTSNPN, CDR2 SVGIG (reference sequence). The CDR3 loop reads CAWGTGGTYEQYF. The CDR3 nucleotides read TGTGCCTGGGGGACAGGGGGTACGTACGAGCAGTACTTC.

The chain joins TRBV7-3 to TRBJ2-5; TRBD2 agrees at 7 bases. Germline CDR1 reads SGHTA; CDR2 reads FQGTGA. This CDR3 is built from 14 residues. V dropped 5 bases and J dropped 0; count of bases not matched to a gene: 3. This chain's CDR3 is CASSPRGDQETQYF. For the CDR3, the DNA is TGTGCCAGCAGCCCCCGGGGGGACCAAGAGACCCAGTACTTC.

The chain links TRBV13 to TRBJ1-2; weak D call: TRBD1 (6 bases). This CDR3 has 13 amino acids. V lost 6 bases, J lost 8 bases, and 16 bases lay in between. Germline V lookup: CDR1 PRHDT, CDR2 FYEKMQ (reference sequence). The CDR3 protein is CASRIAGGKGYTF. The CDR3 DNA sequence: TGTGCCAGCAGGATAGCGGGGGGCAAGGGCTACACCTTC.

Only a few counts were recorded for this clone. The chain recombines TRBV19 with TRBJ1-6, with TRBD1 matching over 8 bases. V lost 5 bases and J lost 5; bases outside the gene matches: 8. Germline V gives CDR1 LNHDA, CDR2 SQIVND (reference sequence). This CDR3 has 16 amino acids. The CDR3 DNA reads TGTGCCAGTAGTTCCCTAGACAGGGGCCATAATTCACCCCTCCACTTT. This gives the protein CASSSLDRGHNSPLHF.

The chain employs TRBV7-3 and TRBJ2-1; D is undetermined. This CDR3 has 14 amino acids. Germline loops: CDR1 SGHTA, CDR2 FQGTGA. Between the trimmed V and J ends, which lost 3 bases and 0 bases, there was a span of 6 bases. CDR3 region: CASSFSSSYNEQFF. The CDR3 nucleotides read TGTGCCAGCAGCTTCTCAAGCTCCTACAATGAGCAGTTCTTC.

Here the CDR3 reads CASSTSGGEHNEQFF. CDR3 nucleotide sequence: TGTGCCAGCAGCACTAGCGGGGGGGAACACAATGAGCAGTTCTTC. The V gene is TRBV6-6, the J gene TRBJ2-1; the match to TRBD2 covers 13 bases. Trimming at V came to 6 bases and at J to 5 bases, leaving 4 bases not matched to a gene. Germline V gene sequence: CDR1 MNHNY, CDR2 SVGAGI (reference sequence). The CDR3 consists of 15 residues.

The genes are TRBV30 and TRBJ1-1; no firm D call. The CDR3 consists of 14 residues. Trimming stripped 0 bases from V and 2 bases from J, with 10 bases between. CDR1 and CDR2 (germline): GTSNPN, SVGIG (reference sequence). The CDR3 loop is CAWSVRSFNTEAFF. In DNA, the CDR3 is TGTGCCTGGAGTGTACGTTCTTTTAACACTGAAGCTTTCTTT. The variable domain in full, completed from reference TRBV30 and TRBJ1-1, reads SQTIHQWPATLVQPVGSPLSLECTVEGTSNPNLYWYRQAAGRGLQLLFYSVGIGQISSEVPQNLSASRPQDRQFILSSKKLLLSDSGFYLCAWSVRSFNTEAFFGQGTRLTVV.

This chain uses TRBV4-1 with TRBJ2-3, with 12 nucleotides matching TRBD2. The CDR3 is 20 amino acids. V lost 5 bases, J lost 6 bases, and 21 bases stayed unmatched. Germline CDR1 MGHRA, CDR2 YSYEKL. The DNA of the CDR3 is TGCGCCAGCAGCTCCACGCCCTACGGAGTTGGACTAGCGGGGAGGGATACGCAGTATTTT. Translation gives CASSSTPYGVGLAGRDTQYF.

The chain is built from TRBV19 and TRBJ2-1; D may be TRBD1 or TRBD2 (5 bases each). The V gene lost 5 bases and the J gene lost 0 bases, with 14 bases spanning the gap. In germline, CDR1 is LNHDA, CDR2 SQIVND (reference sequence). The CDR3 runs 16 residues. The CDR3 sequence is CASSSRDASSYNEQFF. Written as DNA, the CDR3 is TGTGCCAGTAGTTCCAGGGACGCCAGCTCCTACAATGAGCAGTTCTTC.

This chain uses TRBV20-1 with TRBJ2-1; D uncertain. V was clipped by 2 bases and J by 7 bases, with 6 bases between them. CDR3 length: 11 amino acids. The germline CDR1 and CDR2 sequences are DFQATT and SNEGSKA (reference sequence). Written as DNA, the CDR3 is TGCAGTGCTAGATCCGTAAATGAGCAGTTCTTC. Amino acids: CSARSVNEQFF.

The genes are TRBV19 and TRBJ2-5; TRBD2 matches at 7 bases. The J call may be in error: the DNA end matches TRBJ2-7 better. The CDR3 sequence is 16 residues long. CDR1 is LNHDA and CDR2 is SQIVND in the germline V gene (reference sequence). This chain's CDR3 is CASSIRLADVRSEQYF. The DNA for the CDR3 is TGTGCCAGTAGTATTCGCCTAGCGGACGTAAGATCCGAGCAGTACTTC.

The V call is TRBV4-3, the J call TRBJ1-2; perhaps TRBD1 as D (5 bases). The germline V gene has CDR1 LGHNA and CDR2 YSLEER. Trimming stripped 1 base from V and 5 bases from J, with 14 bases between. This CDR3 is built from 15 residues. The CDR3 spells CASSQGGRVTYGYTF. In DNA form, the CDR3 reads TGCGCCAGCAGCCAAGGAGGCAGGGTCACATATGGCTACACCTTC.

The chain is built from TRBV11-2 and TRBJ2-1; 9 nucleotides line up with TRBD2. Unmatched junction bases numbered 9, after V lost 2 bases and J lost 7 bases. Germline CDR1 is SGHAT and CDR2 is FQNNGV. This CDR3 region has 16 residues. Here the CDR3 DNA reads TGTGCCAGCAGCTTAACGGTCCTTAGCGGGAGTAATGAGCAGTTCTTC. This sequence encodes CASSLTVLSGSNEQFF.

This clone appeared a single time. CDR3 DNA sequence: TGTGCCAGCAGTGTCGGGGCACTATACAATGAGCAGTTCTTC. Translation gives CASSVGALYNEQFF. The V call is TRBV2, the J call TRBJ2-1; D is possibly TRBD1 or TRBD2 (5 bases each). Germline-derived CDR1 and CDR2 are SNHLY and FYNNEI. V lost 4 bases to trimming and J lost 4 bases, with 11 bases between them. This CDR3 has 14 residues.

The J gene is TRBJ2-5, the V gene TRBV7-2; 7 bases agree with TRBD2. The J call may be wrong; the DNA end is better matched by TRBJ2-7. Germline-derived CDR1 and CDR2 are SGHTA and FQGNSA. The CDR3 covers 12 residues. CDR3 nucleotide sequence: TGTGCCAGCAGCCCGGGAGGCTACGAGCAGTACTTC. The encoded protein is CASSPGGYEQYF.

V and J are TRBV19 and TRBJ1-5, with 8 bases identical to TRBD1. Germline trimming cut 6 bases from V and 7 bases from J; bases unmatched to any gene: 14. Germline CDR1 reads LNHDA; CDR2 reads SQIVND (reference sequence). The CDR3 is 16 residues long. The CDR3 sequence is CASSKKSDRGGQPQHF. CDR3 sequence (DNA): TGTGCCAGTAGCAAAAAGTCCGACAGGGGCGGGCAGCCCCAGCATTTT.

The chain recombines TRBV11-3 with TRBJ2-3, with D hard to call. This CDR3 spans 12 amino acids. CDR1 and CDR2 from the germline V gene are SGHNT and YENEEA. Trimming cost V 6 bases and J 1 base, with 5 bases left between them. CDR3 DNA sequence: TGTGCCAGCAGTGAGCGCACAGATACGCAGTATTTT. It encodes CASSERTDTQYF.

Only one count was recorded for this clone. This sequence joins TRBV6-1 and TRBJ2-7; D not certain. V was trimmed by 6 bases and J by 3 bases, leaving 3 bases between them. The CDR3 spans 10 residues. The V gene's germline CDR1 is MNHNS and CDR2 SASEGT. The chain's CDR3 is CASRNYEQYF. In nucleotides, the CDR3 is TGTGCCAGCAGGAACTACGAGCAGTACTTC.

The chain has TRBV5-6 and TRBJ1-1; D uncertain. The CDR3 extends over 17 amino acids. Germline V CDR1 and CDR2: SGHDT, YYEEEE. V shed 4 bases and J shed 0 bases, with 19 bases lying between them. The CDR3 loop is CASSTSFKGSMNTEAFF. The CDR3 bases are TGTGCCAGCAGCACCTCTTTTAAGGGCAGTATGAACACTGAAGCTTTCTTT.

The genes are TRBV5-1 and TRBJ2-3; no reliable D call. This CDR3 contains 15 residues. CDR1 is SGHRS, CDR2 YFSETQ, per germline. Trimming took 0 bases from V and 5 from J, leaving 13 bases between them. The CDR3 region is CASSLDSLAGDTQYF. CDR3 DNA: TGCGCCAGCAGCTTGGATTCCCTGGCCGGAGATACGCAGTATTTT.

V usage is TRBV5-8 and J usage is TRBJ2-5; tentative D call: TRBD2 (6 bases). The germline V gene has CDR1 SGHTS and CDR2 YDEGEE. There are 14 residues in the CDR3. Deletions cut 0 bases from V and 5 bases from J, with 11 bases between. The CDR3 DNA reads TGTGCCAGCAGCTTGGCGGGAGAACGGGAGACCCAGTACTTC. The encoded protein is CASSLAGERETQYF.

The chain combines TRBV13 with TRBJ1-6; D is ambiguous. The germline V gene has CDR1 PRHDT and CDR2 FYEKMQ (reference sequence). The V end was cut by 5 bases, the J end by 10 bases, with 9 bases between. The CDR3 loop spans 12 amino acids. In DNA form, the CDR3 reads TGTGCCAGCAGCATGGAAAGCTCACCCCTCCACTTT. Protein product: CASSMESSPLHF.

This chain connects TRBV11-2 to TRBJ1-3, with D uncertain. V lost 5 bases and J lost 2, with 10 bases in between. CDR3 length: 14 amino acids. Per the germline V gene, CDR1 is SGHAT and CDR2 is FQNNGV. CDR3 region: CASSTTGAGNTIYF. In nucleotides, the CDR3 is TGTGCCAGCAGCACGACCGGGGCTGGAAACACCATATATTTT.

The genes are TRBV7-9 and TRBJ1-4; D is possibly TRBD1 (5 bases). Germline assignment: CDR1 SEHNR and CDR2 FQNEAQ (reference sequence). Trimming pared 6 bases from V and 0 bases from J, leaving 17 bases between. CDR3 length: 17 amino acids. CDR3 region: CASSPPWTTATNEKLFF. CDR3 DNA: TGTGCCAGCAGTCCCCCATGGACAACTGCAACTAATGAAAAACTGTTTTTT. The whole variable domain, remainder taken from reference TRBV7-9 and TRBJ1-4, is DTGVSQNPRHKITKRGQNVTFRCDPISEHNRLYWYRQTLGQGPEFLTYFQNEAQLEKSRLLSDRFSAERPKGSFSTLEIQRTEQGDSAMYLCASSPPWTTATNEKLFFGSGTQLSVL.

CDR3 nucleotide sequence: TGTGCCAGCTCACCCGACAGGGCCCTCTCCTACGAGCAGTACTTC. Amino acids: CASSPDRALSYEQYF. This chain joins TRBV18 and TRBJ2-7; 7 bases are a match to TRBD1. This CDR3 region has 15 residues. V dropped 3 bases and J dropped 0; count of bases not matched to a gene: 5. The germline V gene encodes CDR1 KGHSH and CDR2 LQKENI.